This T cell receptor (beta chain) was captured in a study of shared clonotypes between healthy human individuals. Germline CDR1 reads MGHRA; CDR2 reads YSYEKL. After removal of 5 bases from V and 5 bases from J, the junction contained 2 bases not matched to a gene. This CDR3 has 13 residues. Donors comprised healthy HIV-negative adults lacking recent acute infections or vaccinations. Generated by immunoSEQ multiplex PCR, the TCRdb table keeps only in-frame clones and is missing some. The data contain 600,000 to 750,000 clones, 90% of them singletons. This chain links TRBV4-1 with TRBJ2-2; TRBD2 matches at 7 bases. This receptor was identified in a man aged 18 to 30 in good health. Some clones in this sample may be carry-over from other donors' samples. Sequencing used memory CD8+ T cells from PBMCs. Subset reported: CD45RO+ cells pooled with CCR7-negative TemRA cells. This chain's CDR3 is CASSSGGTGELFF. In DNA, the CDR3 is TGCGCCAGCAGCTCGGGAGGAACCGGGGAGCTGTTTTTT.